The 2 T cell receptor beta chains listed next were all sequenced from one sample in a study of T cells in Graves' hyperthyroidism and ophthalmopathy. Regions amplified from RNA transcripts were the TCR beta CDR3 regions. The HTBI primer set served for first-round RT-PCR of the TCR CDR3. TCRdb recomputed calls from the multiplex PCR reads with MiXCR, one row per CDR3 protein. Of roughly 290,000 distinct CDR3 sequences in the sample, about 14% were seen once. The sequenced sample consisted of blood. The receptors shown here come from a woman aged 25-40 years with Graves' hyperthyroidism that later progressed to Graves' ophthalmopathy.

This clonotype has at least ten counts. The gene calls are TRBV27 and TRBJ1-2; D not resolved. The CDR3 has 14 residues. CDR1 is MNHEY and CDR2 is SMNVEV in the germline V gene (reference sequence). The ends were cut back, 5 bases at V and 4 bases at J, with 14 bases in the middle. The CDR3 is CASSPSAGRYGYTF. Written as DNA, the CDR3 is TGTGCCAGCAGTCCCAGTGCGGGCCGCTATGGCTACACCTTC.

This clonotype was observed at least ten times. The V and J genes are TRBV7-9 and TRBJ2-7; 10 nucleotides agree with TRBD2. J lost 5 bases, V lost 1 base, and 23 bases had no gene match. CDR1 SEHNR and CDR2 FQNEAQ come from the germline V gene (reference sequence). This CDR3 spans 21 amino acids. The CDR3 bases are TGTGCCAGCAGCTTAGGGGTGGCTGGGCCTCGGCCTAGCGGGAGCCAGCACGAGCAGTACTTC. The encoded protein is CASSLGVAGPRPSGSQHEQYF.